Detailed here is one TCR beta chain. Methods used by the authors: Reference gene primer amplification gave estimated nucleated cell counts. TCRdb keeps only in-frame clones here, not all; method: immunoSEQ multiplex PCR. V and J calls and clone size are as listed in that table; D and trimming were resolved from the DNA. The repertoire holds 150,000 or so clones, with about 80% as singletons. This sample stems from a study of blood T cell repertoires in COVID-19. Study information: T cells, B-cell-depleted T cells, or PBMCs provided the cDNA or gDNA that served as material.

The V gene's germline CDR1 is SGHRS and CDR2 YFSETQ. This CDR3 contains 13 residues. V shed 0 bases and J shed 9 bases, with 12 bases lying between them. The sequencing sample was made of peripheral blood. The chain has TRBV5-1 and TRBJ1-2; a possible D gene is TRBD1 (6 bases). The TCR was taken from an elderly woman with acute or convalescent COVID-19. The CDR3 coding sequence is TGCGCCAGCAGCTTGGGGGCAGGGGAACGCTACACCTTC. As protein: CASSLGAGERYTF.